The text below deals with one T cell receptor beta chain. Its antigen is not known. This specimen belongs to a study of T cell responses to AZD1222 COVID-19 vaccine. Study-wide points: Nearly half of the spike-specific TCRs reportedly recognize variant regions that carry no mutations.

Generated by immunoSEQ multiplex PCR, the TCRdb table keeps only in-frame clones and is missing some. Of 100,000 to 150,000 clones listed, about nine tenths are singletons. Germline lookup yields CDR1 MNHEY and CDR2 SMNVEV (reference sequence). CDR3 length: 16 residues. Trimming took 5 bases from V and 5 from J; bases not matched to a gene: 14. Source: peripheral blood, taken 28 days after the second AZD1222 dose. This rearrangement joins TRBV27 to TRBJ2-7; 8 positions match TRBD2. The sequence came from an adult who received the AZD1222 COVID-19 vaccine. Written as DNA, the CDR3 is TGTGCCAGCAGTGCCGTCCCGGGAGGGCCCTTCCACGAGCAGTACTTC. As protein: CASSAVPGGPFHEQYF.